The source of this TCR beta chain is a study of cytomegalovirus exposure and HLA in healthy donors. Across the whole study: HLA-typed donors were the source of around 87 million unique TCRs, which an early data release held. The Caucasian-associated ancestry cluster held 65% to 85% of 300 to 450 genotyped donors. Study results and limitations: In a later analysis, CMV-associated beta chains were mostly HLA-associated, it appeared. According to the study, 150 to 200 TCR beta chains were cytomegalovirus-associated.

Comment on this clone: Its antigen is unidentified.

The CDR3 contains 12 residues. Germline V lookup: CDR1 LGHNT, CDR2 FRNRAP. The V gene lost 1 base and the J gene lost 4 bases, with 4 bases spanning the gap. This PCR relied on a set of 60 Vbeta primers and 13 Jbeta primers. TCRdb's table, derived via immunoSEQ multiplex PCR, lists solely in-frame clones and lacks some. The sample has 95,000 to 150,000 clones, approximately 72% seen once. Sequenced material: PBMCs. This receptor was identified in a man aged 18 to 35 in good health and CMV-seronegative. The chain joins TRBV12-5 to TRBJ1-2; D not resolved. This CDR3 is CASGLASYGYTF. The CDR3 DNA sequence: TGTGCTAGTGGTTTGGCCAGCTATGGCTACACCTTC.